Listed here is a single TCR beta chain. Its antigen is unidentified. These data come from a study of siplizumab effects on memory and regulatory T cells. Here immunoSEQ multiplex PCR was the method, and the copy in TCRdb shows in-frame clones only, minus some. The data hold around 82,000 clones, with around 93% observed a single time. There are 13 residues in the CDR3. Deletions cut 6 bases from V and 6 bases from J, with 9 bases between. The germline V gene has CDR1 LNHDA and CDR2 SQIVND (reference sequence). Study-wide points: Mapping to unstimulated subsets was achieved for only a minor fraction of alloreactive clones.

Sequencing used CD8+ T cells sorted from blood. This TCR came from a human donor in good health. The rearrangement links TRBV19 to TRBJ1-6; D might be TRBD1 (5 bases). The CDR3 DNA reads TGTGCCAGTAGGGCAGGGAGTAATTCACCCCTCCACTTT. It yields the protein CASRAGSNSPLHF.